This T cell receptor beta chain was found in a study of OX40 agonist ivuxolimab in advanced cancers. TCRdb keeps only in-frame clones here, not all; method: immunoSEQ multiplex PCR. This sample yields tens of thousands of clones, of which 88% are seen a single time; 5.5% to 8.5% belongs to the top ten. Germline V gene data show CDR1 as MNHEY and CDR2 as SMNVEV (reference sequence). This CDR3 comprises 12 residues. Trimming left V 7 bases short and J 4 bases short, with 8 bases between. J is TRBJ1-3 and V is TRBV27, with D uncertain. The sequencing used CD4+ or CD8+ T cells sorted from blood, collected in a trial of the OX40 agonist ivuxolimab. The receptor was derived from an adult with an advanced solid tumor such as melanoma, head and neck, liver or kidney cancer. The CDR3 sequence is CASMSRGNTIYF. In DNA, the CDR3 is TGTGCCAGCATGAGTCGGGGAAACACCATATATTTT.